The 25 T cell receptor beta chains below come from one sample, sequenced in a study of blood T cell repertoires in COVID-19. The method was immunoSEQ multiplex PCR; TCRdb's version includes in-frame clones alone and lacks a portion of them. The sample lists around 120,000 clones, around three quarters occurring once. Sequencing input: peripheral blood. All receptors come from a woman older than 75 with acute or convalescent COVID-19.

The rearrangement joins TRBV4-1 to TRBJ1-4; D is ambiguous. Germline CDR1 reads MGHRA; CDR2 reads YSYEKL. The CDR3 contains 13 residues. V lost 6 bases and J lost 7, with 12 bases in between. The CDR3: CASSRSAPEKLFF. In DNA form, the CDR3 reads TGCGCCAGCAGTCGAAGCGCCCCTGAAAAACTGTTTTTT.

V usage is TRBV7-7 and J usage is TRBJ2-3; 7 bases are shared with TRBD1. The ends lost 5 bases at V and 2 bases at J; junction bases unmatched: 4. The germline V gene encodes CDR1 SSHAT and CDR2 FNYEAQ (reference sequence). The CDR3 runs to 14 residues. The CDR3: CASSIDRVTDTQYF. Here the CDR3 DNA reads TGTGCCAGCAGCATAGACAGGGTCACAGATACGCAGTATTTT.

The chain combines TRBV11-1 with TRBJ1-2; D might be TRBD1 (5 bases). Trimming stripped 0 bases from V and 3 bases from J, with 5 bases between. CDR1 SGHAT and CDR2 FQDESV come from the germline V gene (reference sequence). CDR3 length equals 13 residues. The CDR3 loop reads CASSLAGDYGYTF. For the CDR3, the DNA is TGTGCCAGCAGCTTAGCAGGGGACTATGGCTACACCTTC. Together with reference TRBV11-1 and TRBJ1-2, the CDR3 gives the full variable domain: EAEVAQSPRYKITEKSQAVAFWCDPISGHATLYWYRQILGQGPELLVQFQDESVVDDSQLPKDRFSAERLKGVDSTLKIQPAELGDSAMYLCASSLAGDYGYTFGSGTRLTVV.

The chain uses TRBV18 and TRBJ2-5; 9 bases match TRBD1. Unmatched junction bases numbered 5, after V lost 7 bases and J lost 2 bases. The CDR3 has 14 amino acids. Germline loops: CDR1 KGHSH, CDR2 LQKENI. CDR3 sequence (DNA): TGTGCCAGCTTAAGGGACAGGGCGCAAGAGACCCAGTACTTC. It specifies CASLRDRAQETQYF.

The chain joins TRBV6-2 or TRBV6-3 to TRBJ2-2; D uncertain. V was clipped by 1 base and J by 4 bases, with 4 bases between them. The CDR3 length is 13 residues. Looked up from germline, CDR1 is MNHEY and CDR2 is SVGEGT. CDR3 in amino acids: CASSYWSTGELFF. CDR3 DNA sequence: TGTGCCAGCAGTTACTGGAGCACCGGGGAGCTGTTTTTT.

V and J are TRBV27 and TRBJ2-1, with 10 bases lining up with TRBD2. V lost 3 bases and J lost 4; bases outside the gene matches: 9. The CDR3 covers 17 residues. The V gene's germline CDR1 is MNHEY and CDR2 SMNVEV (reference sequence). The DNA for the CDR3 is TGTGCCAGCAGTTTCCCCATTGGAGCGGGAGGGTACAATGAGCAGTTCTTC. It specifies CASSFPIGAGGYNEQFF.

A few counts support this clone. The chain carries TRBV5-5 and TRBJ1-5, with D possibly TRBD1 on 6 matching bases. The V gene's germline CDR1 is SGHKS and CDR2 YYEKEE (reference sequence). The V end was cut by 0 bases, the J end by 1 base, with 11 bases between. The CDR3 sequence is 16 residues long. CDR3 sequence: CASSLVAQGSNQPQHF. In nucleotides, the CDR3 is TGTGCCAGCAGCTTGGTAGCTCAGGGGAGCAATCAGCCCCAGCATTTT.

This rearrangement joins TRBV6-1 to TRBJ2-5; TRBD1 aligns across 11 bases. The ends lost 1 base at V and 5 bases at J; junction bases unmatched: 3. The CDR3 spans 15 residues. Germline-derived CDR1 and CDR2 are MNHNS and SASEGT. CDR3 region: CASSEGTGGEETQYF. The CDR3 coding sequence is TGTGCCAGCAGTGAAGGGACAGGGGGCGAGGAGACCCAGTACTTC.

The chain combines TRBV2 with TRBJ1-2; 7 bases fit TRBD1. The V gene end was trimmed by 6 bases and the J gene end by 8 bases; junction bases not matched to a gene: 9. Per germline, CDR1 SNHLY and CDR2 FYNNEI. The CDR3 has 13 residues. In nucleotides, the CDR3 is TGTGCCAGCAGCGCGACAGGGTTAAGAGGCTACACCTTC. Translating it yields CASSATGLRGYTF.

This clone was seen more than once but under ten times. The chain couples TRBV5-6 to TRBJ1-1, with unresolved D. Germline lookup yields CDR1 SGHDT and CDR2 YYEEEE. Trimming removed 0 bases from V and 5 bases from J, with 14 bases in between. The CDR3 has 15 residues. The CDR3 region is CASSLARAGRTEAFF. The CDR3 DNA reads as TGTGCCAGCAGCTTGGCCCGGGCGGGGAGGACTGAAGCTTTCTTT.

V usage is TRBV29-1 and J usage is TRBJ1-2; tentatively, D is TRBD1 (5 bases). The germline gives CDR1 SQVTM, CDR2 ANQGSEA. The CDR3 extends over 11 amino acids. Trimming cost V 4 bases and J 2 bases, with 5 bases left between them. CDR3 nucleotides: TGCAGCGTTGGGACAAACTATGGCTACACCTTC. Translated, it gives CSVGTNYGYTF.

This clone was detected only a few times. The chain recombines TRBV21-1 with TRBJ1-5; no DNA check was done on the table's D call, TRBD1. TRBV21-1 is reported as a pseudogene. This CDR3 contains 15 residues. Written as DNA, the CDR3 is TGTGCCAGCAGCACCCCCGGGACAGACGTTCAGCCCCAGCATTTT. Protein: CASSTPGTDVQPQHF.

This chain uses TRBV28 with TRBJ2-6; D might be TRBD2 (5 bases). The CDR3 covers 19 residues. V was cut by 4 bases and J by 0 bases, with 19 bases left in between. Germline V gene data show CDR1 as MDHEN and CDR2 as SYDVKM. The DNA of the CDR3 is TGTGCCAGCAGTTCCCGGAAGGCACGGGAAGGCTCTGGGGCCAACGTCCTGACTTTC. Amino acids: CASSSRKAREGSGANVLTF.

The rearrangement uses TRBV5-1 and TRBJ2-2, with TRBD1 as a possible D gene (5 bases). Germline V lookup: CDR1 SGHRS, CDR2 YFSETQ. CDR3 length equals 17 residues. The germline V and J ends were trimmed by 6 bases and 1 base, with 19 bases remaining between them. The CDR3 sequence: CASTLGVVELNTGELFF. In DNA form, the CDR3 reads TGCGCCAGCACCTTAGGGGTTGTTGAACTGAACACCGGGGAGCTGTTTTTT.

The chain employs TRBV14 and TRBJ1-1; D possibly corresponds to TRBD1 (5 bases). Between the trimmed V and J ends, which lost 0 bases and 0 bases, there was a span of 14 bases. This CDR3 comprises 17 residues. The germline gives CDR1 SGHDN, CDR2 FVKESK. CDR3 sequence reads: CASSQDLGPLMNTEAFF. The CDR3 DNA follows: TGTGCCAGCAGCCAAGATTTGGGGCCGCTGATGAACACTGAAGCTTTCTTT.

The V and J genes are TRBV4-2 and TRBJ2-2, with a tentative D call TRBD1 (6 bases). The ends were cut back, 4 bases at V and 6 bases at J, with 21 bases in the middle. Looked up from germline, CDR1 is LGHNA and CDR2 is YNFKEQ. The CDR3 has 17 amino acids. CDR3 DNA: TGTGCCAGCAGCCGCGGTTCAGGGGCAGGAAGCGCCGGGGAGCTGTTTTTT. Translating gives CASSRGSGAGSAGELFF.

The chain employs TRBV19 and TRBJ1-1; the D gene is possibly TRBD1 (6 bases). Between the trimmed V and J ends, which lost 5 bases and 1 base, there was a span of 20 bases. Germline CDR1 and CDR2: LNHDA and SQIVND (reference sequence). The CDR3 spans 17 residues. DNA for the CDR3: TGTGCCAGTAGTCGATTGGGGGCCCTGGGGGCGAACACTGAAGCTTTCTTT. It encodes CASSRLGALGANTEAFF. The full variable domain, its missing parts supplied by reference TRBV19 and TRBJ1-1, is DGGITQSPKYLFRKEGQNVTLSCEQNLNHDAMYWYRQDPGQGLRLIYYSQIVNDFQKGDIAEGYSVSREKKESFPLTVTSAQKNPTAFYLCASSRLGALGANTEAFFGQGTRLTVV.

This clone turned up a few times. The chain is built from TRBV7-2 and TRBJ1-3, with D hard to call. The V and J ends lost 2 bases and 1 base respectively, with 9 bases between them. The V gene's germline CDR1 is SGHTA and CDR2 FQGNSA. The CDR3 runs to 15 residues. The CDR3: CASSLNPRSGNTIYF. For the CDR3, the DNA is TGTGCCAGCAGCTTAAATCCGAGGTCTGGAAACACCATATATTTT.

The chain couples TRBV6-4 to TRBJ1-4; D is undetermined. Germline V gene sequence: CDR1 MRHNA, CDR2 SNTAGT. The CDR3 totals 13 residues. The V and J ends lost 7 bases and 14 bases respectively, with 20 bases between them. The DNA for the CDR3 is TGTGCCAGCATCCCGGAGGGTGGGCGCGGGCTGTTTTTT. Translating gives CASIPEGGRGLFF.

The sample holds a few counts of this clone. This CDR3 is CASSRIQQNTGELFF. CDR3 sequence (DNA): TGTGCCAGCAGTCGAATACAACAGAACACCGGGGAGCTGTTTTTT. V and J are TRBV6-5 and TRBJ2-2; D uncertain. This CDR3 is built from 15 residues. V shed 5 bases and J shed 1 base, with 11 bases lying between them. Germline V gene sequence: CDR1 MNHEY, CDR2 SVGAGI.

The chain joins TRBV4-3 to TRBJ2-2; D is unclear. The ends were cut back, 1 base at V and 6 bases at J, with 9 bases in the middle. CDR1 is LGHNA, CDR2 YSLEER, per germline. The CDR3 contains 14 residues. CDR3 sequence reads: CASSQAGLAGELFF. The CDR3 DNA reads TGCGCCAGCAGCCAAGCCGGGTTAGCCGGGGAGCTGTTTTTT.

The chain combines TRBV6-2 or TRBV6-3 with TRBJ1-2, with D possibly being TRBD1 (5 bases). This CDR3 is 14 amino acids long. The ends were cut back, 0 bases at V and 9 bases at J, with 14 bases in the middle. Germline lookup yields CDR1 MNHEY and CDR2 SVGEGT. The DNA of the CDR3 is TGTGCCAGCAGTTACTCGAGGGACTGGTTGAGCTACACCTTC. It yields the protein CASSYSRDWLSYTF.

J is TRBJ1-2 and V is TRBV6-2 or TRBV6-3, with a possible D match to TRBD1 (5 bases). V lost 4 bases, J lost 6 bases, and 15 bases lay in between. The CDR3 runs 14 residues. The germline CDR1 and CDR2 sequences are MNHEY and SVGEGT. The CDR3 protein is CASSFQGSENGYTF. CDR3 in DNA: TGTGCCAGCAGTTTTCAGGGTTCTGAGAATGGCTACACCTTC.

The CDR3 is CASSPRLAGGLGKNIQYF. The DNA for the CDR3 is TGTGCCAGCAGCCCCCGACTAGCGGGAGGGCTGGGCAAAAACATTCAGTACTTC. J is TRBJ2-4 and V is TRBV7-2; 14 bases map to TRBD2. The trim removed 5 bases at V and 3 bases at J, leaving 9 bases unmatched. CDR1 is SGHTA and CDR2 is FQGNSA in the germline V gene. The CDR3 has 18 residues. The whole variable domain, filled in from reference TRBV7-2 and TRBJ2-4, reads GAGVSQSPSNKVTEKGKDVELRCDPISGHTALYWYRQSLGQGLEFLIYFQGNSAPDKSGLPSDRFSAERTGGSVSTLTIQRTQQEDSAVYLCASSPRLAGGLGKNIQYFGAGTRLSVL.

V is TRBV4-2 and J is TRBJ1-5, with D perhaps TRBD1 (5 bases). The CDR3 has 15 residues. Germline CDR1 LGHNA, CDR2 YNFKEQ. Between the trimmed V and J ends, which lost 2 bases and 7 bases, there was a span of 15 bases. This chain's CDR3 is CASSQFQGSDQPQHF. The CDR3 DNA reads as TGTGCCAGCAGCCAATTTCAGGGAAGTGACCAGCCCCAGCATTTT.